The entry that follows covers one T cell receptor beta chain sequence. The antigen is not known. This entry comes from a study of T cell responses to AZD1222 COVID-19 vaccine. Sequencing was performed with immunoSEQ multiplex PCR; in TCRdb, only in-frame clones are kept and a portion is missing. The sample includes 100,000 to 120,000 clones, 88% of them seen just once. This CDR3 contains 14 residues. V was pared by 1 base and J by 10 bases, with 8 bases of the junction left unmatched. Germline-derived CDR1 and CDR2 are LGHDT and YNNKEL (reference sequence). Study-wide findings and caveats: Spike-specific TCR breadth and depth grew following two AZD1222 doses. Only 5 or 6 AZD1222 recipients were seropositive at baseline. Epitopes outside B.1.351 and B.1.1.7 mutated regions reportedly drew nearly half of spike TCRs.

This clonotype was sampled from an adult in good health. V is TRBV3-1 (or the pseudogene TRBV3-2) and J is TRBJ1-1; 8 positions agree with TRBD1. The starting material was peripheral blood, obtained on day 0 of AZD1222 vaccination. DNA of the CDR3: TGTGCCAGCAGCCAAGGGGGACAGGCCGGCGGAGCTTTCTTT. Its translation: CASSQGGQAGGAFF.